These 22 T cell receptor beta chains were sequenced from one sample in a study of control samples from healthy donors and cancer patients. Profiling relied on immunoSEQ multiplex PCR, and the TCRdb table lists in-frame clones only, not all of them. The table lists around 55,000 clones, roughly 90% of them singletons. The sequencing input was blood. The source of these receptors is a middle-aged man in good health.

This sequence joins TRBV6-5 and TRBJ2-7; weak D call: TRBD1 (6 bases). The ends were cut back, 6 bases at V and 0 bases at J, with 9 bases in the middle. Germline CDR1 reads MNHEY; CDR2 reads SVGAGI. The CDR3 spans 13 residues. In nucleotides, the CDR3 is TGTGCCAGCAGCCAGGGGAGCTCCTACGAGCAGTACTTC. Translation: CASSQGSSYEQYF.

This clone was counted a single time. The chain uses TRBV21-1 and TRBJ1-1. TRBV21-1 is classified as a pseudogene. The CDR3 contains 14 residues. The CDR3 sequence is CASSKPVGGGEAFF. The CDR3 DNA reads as TGTGCCAGCAGCAAACCCGTCGGAGGGGGTGAAGCTTTCTTT.

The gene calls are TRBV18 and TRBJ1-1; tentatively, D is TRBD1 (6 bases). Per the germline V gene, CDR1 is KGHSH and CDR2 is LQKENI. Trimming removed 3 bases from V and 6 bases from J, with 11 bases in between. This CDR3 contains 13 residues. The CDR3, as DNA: TGTGCCAGCTCACCCCCGGGGGGCTCTGAAGCTTTCTTT. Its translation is CASSPPGGSEAFF. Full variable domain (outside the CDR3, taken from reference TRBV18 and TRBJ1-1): NAGVMQNPRHLVRRRGQEARLRCSPMKGHSHVYWYRQLPEEGLKFMVYLQKENIIDESGMPKERFSAEFPKEGPSILRIQQVVRGDSAAYFCASSPPGGSEAFFGQGTRLTVV.

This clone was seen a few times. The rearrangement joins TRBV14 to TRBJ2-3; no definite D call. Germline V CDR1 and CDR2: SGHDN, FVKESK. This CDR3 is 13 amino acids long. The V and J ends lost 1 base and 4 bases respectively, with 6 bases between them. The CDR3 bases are TGTGCCAGCAGCCAAGTTCACCCAGATACGCAGTATTTT. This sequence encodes CASSQVHPDTQYF.

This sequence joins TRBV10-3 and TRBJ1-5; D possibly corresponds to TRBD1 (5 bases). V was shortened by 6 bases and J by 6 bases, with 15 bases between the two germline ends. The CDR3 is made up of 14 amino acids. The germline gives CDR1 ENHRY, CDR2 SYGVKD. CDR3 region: CAIRQTGDGQPQHF. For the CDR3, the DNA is TGTGCCATCAGGCAGACGGGGGACGGTCAGCCCCAGCATTTT.

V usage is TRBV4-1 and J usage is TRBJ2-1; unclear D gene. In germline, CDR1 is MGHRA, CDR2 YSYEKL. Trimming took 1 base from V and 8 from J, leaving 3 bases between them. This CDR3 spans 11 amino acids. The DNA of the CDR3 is TGCGCCAGCAGCCAAGTGGATGAGCAGTTCTTC. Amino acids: CASSQVDEQFF.

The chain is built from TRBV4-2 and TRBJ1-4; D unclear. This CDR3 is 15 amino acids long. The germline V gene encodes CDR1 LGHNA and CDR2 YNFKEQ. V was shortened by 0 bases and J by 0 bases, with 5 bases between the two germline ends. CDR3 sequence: CASSQDGATNEKLFF. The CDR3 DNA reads TGTGCCAGCAGCCAAGATGGAGCAACTAATGAAAAACTGTTTTTT.

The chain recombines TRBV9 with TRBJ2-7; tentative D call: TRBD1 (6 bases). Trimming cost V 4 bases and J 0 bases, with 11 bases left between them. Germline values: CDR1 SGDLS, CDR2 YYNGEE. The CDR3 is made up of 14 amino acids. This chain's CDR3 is CASSTGTSSYEQYF. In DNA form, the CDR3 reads TGTGCCAGCAGCACCGGGACAAGCTCCTACGAGCAGTACTTC.

The CDR3: CASSQPILAGALMGEQFF. CDR3 in DNA: TGTGCCAGCAGCCAACCGATTCTAGCGGGAGCGCTTATGGGGGAGCAGTTCTTC. V gene TRBV4-2 combines with J gene TRBJ2-1; TRBD2 aligns across 10 bases. Germline values: CDR1 LGHNA, CDR2 YNFKEQ. CDR3 length: 18 amino acids. V was pared by 2 bases and J by 10 bases, with 17 bases of the junction left unmatched.

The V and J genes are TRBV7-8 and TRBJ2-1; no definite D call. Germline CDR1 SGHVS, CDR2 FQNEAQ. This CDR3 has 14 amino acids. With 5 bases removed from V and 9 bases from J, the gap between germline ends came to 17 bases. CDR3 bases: TGTGCCAGCAGCCCCCCCCTCAGCTACGGTGAGCAGTTCTTC. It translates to CASSPPLSYGEQFF.

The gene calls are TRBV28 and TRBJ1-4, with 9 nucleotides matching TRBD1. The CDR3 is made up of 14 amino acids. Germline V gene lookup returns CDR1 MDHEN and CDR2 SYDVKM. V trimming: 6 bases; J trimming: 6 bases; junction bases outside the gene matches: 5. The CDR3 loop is CASRPGQGYEKLFF. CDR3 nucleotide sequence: TGTGCCAGCAGGCCGGGACAGGGATATGAAAAACTGTTTTTT.

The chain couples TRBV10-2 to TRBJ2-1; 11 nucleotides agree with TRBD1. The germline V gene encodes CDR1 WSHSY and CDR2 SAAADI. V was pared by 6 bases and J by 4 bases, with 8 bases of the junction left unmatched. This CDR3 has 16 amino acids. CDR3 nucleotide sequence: TGCGCCAGCAGAATCACCGGGACAGGGGGTTACAATGAGCAGTTCTTC. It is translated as CASRITGTGGYNEQFF.

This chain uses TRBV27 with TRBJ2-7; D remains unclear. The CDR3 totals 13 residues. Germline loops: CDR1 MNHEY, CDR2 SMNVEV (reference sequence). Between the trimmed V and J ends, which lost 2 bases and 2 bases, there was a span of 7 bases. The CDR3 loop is CASSLRPPYEQYF. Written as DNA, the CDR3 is TGTGCCAGCAGTTTAAGGCCTCCCTACGAGCAGTACTTC.

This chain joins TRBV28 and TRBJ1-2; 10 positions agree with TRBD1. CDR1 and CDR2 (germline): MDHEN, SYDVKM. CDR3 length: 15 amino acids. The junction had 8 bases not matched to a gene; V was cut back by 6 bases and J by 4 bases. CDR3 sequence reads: CASRGQGFPVYGYTF. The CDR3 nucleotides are TGTGCCAGCAGGGGACAGGGGTTCCCGGTCTATGGCTACACCTTC.

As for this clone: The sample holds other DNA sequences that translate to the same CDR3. The CDR3 loop is CASSQAGNTIYF. CDR3 in DNA: TGTGCCAGCAGCCAAGCAGGAAACACCATATATTTT. The chain carries TRBV3-1 (or the pseudogene TRBV3-2) and TRBJ1-3, with no clear D. This CDR3 is 12 amino acids long. Germline V gene lookup returns CDR1 LGHDT and CDR2 YNNKEL (reference sequence). V was cut by 1 base and J by 4 bases, with 2 bases left in between.

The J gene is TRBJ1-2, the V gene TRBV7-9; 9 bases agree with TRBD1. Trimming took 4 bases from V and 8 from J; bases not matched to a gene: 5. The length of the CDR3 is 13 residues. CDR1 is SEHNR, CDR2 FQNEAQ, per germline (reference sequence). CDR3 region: CASSWGQGFGYTF. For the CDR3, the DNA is TGTGCCAGCAGCTGGGGACAGGGTTTCGGCTACACCTTC.

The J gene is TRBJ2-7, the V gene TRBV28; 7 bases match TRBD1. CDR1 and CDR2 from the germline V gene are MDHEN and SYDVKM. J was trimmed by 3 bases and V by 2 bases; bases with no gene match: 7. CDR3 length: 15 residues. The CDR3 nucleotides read TGTGCCAGCAGTTTACGGGGACAGTTTGTCTACGAGCAGTACTTC. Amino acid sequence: CASSLRGQFVYEQYF.

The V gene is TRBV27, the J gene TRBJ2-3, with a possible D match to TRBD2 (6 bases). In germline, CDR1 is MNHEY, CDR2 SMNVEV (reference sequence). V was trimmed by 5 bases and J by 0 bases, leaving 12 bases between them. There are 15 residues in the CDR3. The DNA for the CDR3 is TGTGCCAGCAGTACACTAGCACAGAGCACAGATACGCAGTATTTT. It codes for CASSTLAQSTDTQYF.

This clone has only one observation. CDR3 region: CATSDFGTGGDRGAGELFF. In DNA form, the CDR3 reads TGTGCCACCAGTGATTTTGGGACAGGGGGAGATCGGGGCGCCGGGGAGCTGTTTTTT. The chain carries TRBV24-1 and TRBJ2-2; 11 bases are a match to TRBD1. The CDR3 length is 19 residues. J was trimmed by 6 bases and V by 1 base; bases with no gene match: 12. Germline CDR1 KGHDR, CDR2 SFDVKD.

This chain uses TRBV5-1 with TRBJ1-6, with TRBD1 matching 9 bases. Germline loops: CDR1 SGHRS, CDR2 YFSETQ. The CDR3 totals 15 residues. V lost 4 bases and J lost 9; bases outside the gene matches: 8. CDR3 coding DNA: TGCGCCAGCAGCGTGGACAGGGGCGCGACTTCACCCCTCCACTTT. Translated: CASSVDRGATSPLHF. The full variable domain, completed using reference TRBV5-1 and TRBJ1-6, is KAGVTQTPRYLIKTRGQQVTLSCSPISGHRSVSWYQQTPGQGLQFLFEYFSETQRNKGNFPGRFSGRQFSNSRSEMNVSTLELGDSALYLCASSVDRGATSPLHFGNGTRLTVT.

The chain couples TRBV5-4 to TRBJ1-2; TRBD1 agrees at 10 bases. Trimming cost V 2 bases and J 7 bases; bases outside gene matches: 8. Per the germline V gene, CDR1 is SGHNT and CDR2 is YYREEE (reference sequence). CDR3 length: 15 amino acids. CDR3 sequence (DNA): TGTGCCAGCAGCTTTACCGGGACAGGGGATGGTGGCTACACCTTC. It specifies CASSFTGTGDGGYTF.

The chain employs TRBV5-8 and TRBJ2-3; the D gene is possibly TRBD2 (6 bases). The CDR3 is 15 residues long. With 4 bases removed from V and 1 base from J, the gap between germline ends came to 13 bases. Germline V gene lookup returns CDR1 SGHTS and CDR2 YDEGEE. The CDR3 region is CASSIGGERTDTQYF. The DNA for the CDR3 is TGTGCCAGCAGCATCGGAGGGGAGCGCACAGATACGCAGTATTTT. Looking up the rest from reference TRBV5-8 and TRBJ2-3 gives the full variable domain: EAGVTQSPTHLIKTRGQQATLRCSPISGHTSVYWYQQALGLGLQFLLWYDEGEERNRGNFPPRFSGRQFPNYSSELNVNALELEDSALYLCASSIGGERTDTQYFGPGTRLTVL.